This T cell receptor beta chain was observed in a study of Graves' ophthalmopathy and Graves' hyperthyroidism. Across the whole study: Blood was drawn at initial diagnosis, before any treatment.

Ophthalmopathy donors' eye disease showed moderate-to-severe activity, CAS of at least 3, NOSPECS of at least 4 and duration under 3 months. 10 ml of fresh blood yielded the PBMCs by density gradient. The TCR beta CDR3 regions underwent amplification from RNA transcripts. HTBI primers were used in a first-round RT-PCR, which preceded a second-round multiplex PCR. TCRdb re-called the multiplex PCR reads through MiXCR, storing one row per CDR3 protein. The data contain 500,000 to 800,000 distinct CDR3 sequences, roughly 39% of them singletons. The sequencing sample was made of peripheral blood. The source is an adult man with Graves' ophthalmopathy.

DNA for the CDR3: TGTGCCTGGAGTGTACTGGGGGAAACTGAAGCTTTCTTT. Protein product: CAWSVLGETEAFF. V is TRBV30 and J is TRBJ1-1, with D possibly matching TRBD1 (5 bases). This CDR3 region has 13 residues. V lost 0 bases and J lost 5, with 10 bases in between. Per the germline V gene, CDR1 is GTSNPN and CDR2 is SVGIG (reference sequence).